The 21 T cell receptor beta chains below all came from one sample that was sequenced in a study of blood T cells in healthy people across ages. Together with a sample-barcoded 5' primer, a J-beta primer mix was included in a second PCR lasting about 6 to 12 cycles. TCRdb re-derived calls from the 5' RACE reads in MiXCR, one entry per CDR3 protein. The table has roughly 680,000 distinct CDR3 sequences, 52% seen once. The source material was blood. These receptors all stem from a woman older than 75 in good health.

The V and J genes are TRBV20-1 and TRBJ1-2; a possible D gene is TRBD1 (5 bases). The CDR3 runs to 14 residues. Germline CDR1 is DFQATT and CDR2 is SNEGSKA (reference sequence). V lost 5 bases and J 0 bases, leaving 13 bases between the germline ends. The CDR3 DNA sequence: TGCAGTGCTCTCCTCTTGGGGGCTAACTATGGCTACACCTTC. As protein: CSALLLGANYGYTF.

This chain uses TRBV7-9 with TRBJ2-1; 8 bases align to TRBD2. Germline CDR1 SEHNR, CDR2 FQNEAQ (reference sequence). After removal of 3 bases from V and 5 bases from J, the junction contained 6 bases not matched to a gene. This CDR3 is built from 15 residues. CDR3 bases: TGTGCCAGCAGCTTCTTCCAGCGGGGGCACAATGAGCAGTTCTTC. This translates into CASSFFQRGHNEQFF.

A word on this clonotype: Germline is not matched at one junction end, which may reflect a read error. V is TRBV29-1 and J is TRBJ2-4, with D perhaps TRBD1 (5 bases). CDR1 is SQVTM and CDR2 is ANQGSEA in the germline V gene. The CDR3 is 18 residues long. CDR3 nucleotide sequence: TGCAGCGTTGTTCTACACCGTGGAGCAGGGAAACCCCCAAACATCCAGTACTTC. Amino acid sequence: CSVVLHRGAGKPPNIQYF. Full variable domain (outside the CDR3, taken from reference TRBV29-1 and TRBJ2-4): SAVISQKPSRDICQRGTSLTIQCQVDSQVTMMFWYRQQPGQSLTLIATANQGSEATYESGFVIDKFPISRPNLTFSTLTVSNMSPEDSSIYLCSVVLHRGAGKPPNIQYFGAGTRLSVL.

The chain combines TRBV12-3 or TRBV12-4 with TRBJ2-2, with D unclear. Trimming took 3 bases from V and 4 from J, leaving 9 bases between them. The CDR3 spans 14 residues. The CDR3 is CASSFGQATGELFF. The CDR3 DNA reads as TGTGCCAGCAGTTTCGGGCAGGCCACCGGGGAGCTGTTTTTT.

This clonotype was counted many times. The chain recombines TRBV29-1 with TRBJ2-5; TRBD1 agrees at 9 bases. J lost 0 bases, V lost 6 bases, and 2 bases had no gene match. Germline V CDR1 and CDR2: SQVTM, ANQGSEA. The CDR3 covers 13 residues. CDR3 sequence (DNA): TGCAGCGTGGGACAGGGCTACCAAGAGACCCAGTACTTC. It codes for CSVGQGYQETQYF.

This clonotype was found many times. The chain links TRBV20-1 to TRBJ1-5; TRBD1 agrees at 7 bases. Germline V lookup: CDR1 DFQATT, CDR2 SNEGSKA (reference sequence). CDR3 length: 15 amino acids. The trim removed 6 bases at V and 3 bases at J, leaving 11 bases unmatched. This CDR3 is CSARRTGDPNQPQHF. The DNA of the CDR3 is TGCAGTGCGAGAAGAACAGGGGACCCCAATCAGCCCCAGCATTTT.

The chain joins TRBV28 to TRBJ2-3; D unclear. This CDR3 has 12 residues. Germline assignment: CDR1 MDHEN and CDR2 SYDVKM. Trimming pared 6 bases from V and 5 bases from J, leaving 9 bases between. The CDR3 DNA sequence: TGTGCCAGCAGGATTCCTAGAGATACGCAGTATTTT. Protein: CASRIPRDTQYF.

V and J are TRBV13 and TRBJ2-3, with 8 bases lining up with TRBD1. Germline-derived CDR1 and CDR2 are PRHDT and FYEKMQ (reference sequence). This CDR3 region has 14 residues. The trim removed 2 bases at V and 5 bases at J, leaving 3 bases unmatched. This chain's CDR3 is CASSLPDRGDTQYF. CDR3 DNA: TGTGCCAGCAGCTTACCCGACAGGGGAGATACGCAGTATTTT.

The rearrangement joins TRBV21-1 to TRBJ2-3. TRBV21-1 is designated a pseudogene. The CDR3 runs 15 residues. In DNA, the CDR3 is TGTGCCAGCAGCAACTCTGTGGTTTGGACAGGTACGCAGTATTTT. It codes for CASSNSVVWTGTQYF.

The chain is built from TRBV5-1 and TRBJ1-1; 7 bases agree with TRBD1. This CDR3 spans 16 amino acids. Germline loops: CDR1 SGHRS, CDR2 YFSETQ. The J segment lost 1 base and the V segment lost 0 bases, leaving 6 bases of the junction unmatched. CDR3 region: CASSLGGRQGNTEAFF. CDR3 coding DNA: TGCGCCAGCAGCTTGGGGGGGAGACAGGGGAACACTGAAGCTTTCTTT. Looking up the rest from reference TRBV5-1 and TRBJ1-1 gives the full variable domain: KAGVTQTPRYLIKTRGQQVTLSCSPISGHRSVSWYQQTPGQGLQFLFEYFSETQRNKGNFPGRFSGRQFSNSRSEMNVSTLELGDSALYLCASSLGGRQGNTEAFFGQGTRLTVV.

This clonotype was seen at least ten times. The CDR3: CSASRDRGQETQYF. In nucleotides, the CDR3 is TGCAGTGCTTCCCGGGACAGGGGACAAGAGACCCAGTACTTC. This chain links TRBV20-1 with TRBJ2-5, with TRBD1 matching over 10 bases. Germline CDR1 is DFQATT and CDR2 is SNEGSKA (reference sequence). V trimming: 5 bases; J trimming: 2 bases; junction bases outside the gene matches: 5. The CDR3 loop spans 14 amino acids.

The chain employs TRBV18 and TRBJ2-7; possibly TRBD1 or TRBD2 for D (6 bases each). Trimming removed 3 bases from V and 3 bases from J, with 21 bases in between. The CDR3 consists of 17 residues. Germline V CDR1 and CDR2: KGHSH, LQKENI. CDR3 in amino acids: CASSPDFGGILDYEQYF. The CDR3 region has the DNA TGTGCCAGCTCACCTGATTTCGGGGGCATCCTCGACTACGAGCAGTACTTC.

The rearrangement uses TRBV28 and TRBJ2-4; 9 positions agree with TRBD2. TRBJ2-7 matches the DNA end more closely, so the J call is doubtful. There are 13 residues in the CDR3. CDR1 is MDHEN, CDR2 SYDVKM, per germline. Here the CDR3 reads CASTSSGRGEQYF. CDR3 bases: TGTGCCAGCACCAGTAGCGGGAGAGGCGAGCAGTACTTC.

V is TRBV20-1 and J is TRBJ2-3; TRBD2 matches 12 bases. Germline V gives CDR1 DFQATT, CDR2 SNEGSKA (reference sequence). V lost 0 bases and J lost 0; bases outside the gene matches: 16. The CDR3 is 21 amino acids. CDR3 sequence: CSARDRGGSSGTSGSTDTQYF. CDR3 in DNA: TGCAGTGCTAGAGATCGGGGAGGATCTTCCGGGACTAGCGGGAGCACAGATACGCAGTATTTT.

Many counts were recorded for this clonotype. V and J are TRBV12-3 or TRBV12-4 and TRBJ1-2, with no clear D. CDR3 length equals 13 residues. Deletions cut 7 bases from V and 6 bases from J, with 15 bases between. The CDR3 is CASTGEGRHGYTF. The CDR3 region has the DNA TGTGCCAGCACCGGGGAGGGCAGGCATGGCTACACCTTC.

As DNA, the CDR3 is TGTGCCAGCAGCCCAGGGGGCGGTTATACCTCTGGGGCCAACGTCCTGACTTTC. This translates into CASSPGGGYTSGANVLTF. V usage is TRBV7-9 and J usage is TRBJ2-6; 8 nucleotides agree with TRBD1. V shed 5 bases, J shed 0 bases, and the junction held 9 bases outside the gene matches. This CDR3 spans 18 amino acids. Germline V CDR1 and CDR2: SEHNR, FQNEAQ (reference sequence).

The V call is TRBV5-1, the J call TRBJ2-7, with 7 bases aligning to TRBD1. The CDR3 has 16 residues. Germline CDR1 is SGHRS and CDR2 is YFSETQ. Trimming at V came to 6 bases and at J to 3 bases, leaving 15 bases not matched to a gene. CDR3 region: CASTYPGQRRFYEQYF. For the CDR3, the DNA is TGCGCCAGCACCTATCCGGGACAGCGACGTTTCTACGAGCAGTACTTC.

In this sample, this clonotype turned up a few times. The chain recombines TRBV3-1 with TRBJ2-3; 9 nucleotides line up with TRBD1. The CDR3 is made up of 16 amino acids. Germline values: CDR1 LGHDT, CDR2 YNNKEL (reference sequence). After removal of 3 bases from V and 1 base from J, the junction contained 5 bases not matched to a gene. As DNA, the CDR3 is TGTGCCAGCAGCCATTGGGACAGGGACGGCACAGATACGCAGTATTTT. This gives the protein CASSHWDRDGTDTQYF.

The V call is TRBV29-1, the J call TRBJ2-1, with a possible D match to TRBD2 (6 bases). This CDR3 has 12 residues. CDR1 SQVTM and CDR2 ANQGSEA come from the germline V gene. V was shortened by 4 bases and J by 8 bases, with 12 bases between the two germline ends. The CDR3 DNA is TGCAGCGTTGCGTCTAGCGCCGATGAGCAGTTCTTC. Translated: CSVASSADEQFF.

This clonotype was counted only a few times. The chain combines TRBV5-1 with TRBJ1-1; 7 nucleotides align to TRBD1. This CDR3 is built from 16 residues. Germline V gene sequence: CDR1 SGHRS, CDR2 YFSETQ. The V gene end was trimmed by 4 bases and the J gene end by 1 base; junction bases not matched to a gene: 10. CDR3 residues: CASSPTAGTENTEAFF. The CDR3 region has the DNA TGCGCCAGCAGCCCAACTGCCGGGACAGAGAACACTGAAGCTTTCTTT.

The J gene is TRBJ2-3, the V gene TRBV15; 7 bases line up with TRBD2. The V and J ends lost 5 bases and 1 base, in that order; junction bases with no gene match: 9. Germline CDR1 LNHNV, CDR2 YYDKDF (reference sequence). The CDR3 is made up of 16 amino acids. The CDR3 sequence: CATSATLGLRTDTQYF. CDR3 nucleotide sequence: TGTGCCACCAGCGCGACGCTGGGACTACGCACAGATACGCAGTATTTT.